Listed below are T cell receptor beta chains from one sample, sequenced in a study of blood T cell repertoires in COVID-19. Measured with immunoSEQ multiplex PCR; TCRdb has only the in-frame clones, and not every one. The sample contains over 300,000 clones, more than 75% of which appear only once. The specimen was peripheral blood. The receptors shown here come from a woman aged 50 to 60 with acute or convalescent COVID-19. The CDR3 runs from the conserved cysteine through the conserved F or W. The D gene is left open where the match is weak. Clone size is shown for a subset of rows, as once, few, many or a class of expanded clone.

TRBV19,TRBJ1-4,NA,few,TGTGCCAGTACCGGACAGTCCTCGCCTGCAACTAATGAAAAACTGTTTTTT,CASTGQSSPATNEKLFF
TRBV7-8,TRBJ2-6,NA,NA,TGTGCCAGCAGCATCAACTCTGGGGCCAACGTCCTGACTTTC,CASSINSGANVLTF
TRBV28,TRBJ1-2,NA,NA,TGTGCCAGCAGTCAAAGAGGTTCGGGGGGTTATGGCTACACCTTC,CASSQRGSGGYGYTF
TRBV19,TRBJ2-2,TRBD2,NA,TGTGCCAGTAGTAGGGGGACTAGCGGGAGGAACGGGGAGCTGTTTTTT,CASSRGTSGRNGELFF
TRBV7-2,TRBJ1-2,TRBD1,NA,TGTGCCAGCAGCCGGACGTCGGGGACAGTGACTAACTATGGCTACACCTTC,CASSRTSGTVTNYGYTF
TRBV5-1,TRBJ2-1,NA,NA,TGCGCCAGCAGCTTTACGGGATTGGCCAATGAGCAGTTCTTC,CASSFTGLANEQFF
TRBV4-3,TRBJ2-7,TRBD2,NA,TGCGCCAGCAGCCAAGATCGAGGCGGGAGGACCCTCTCCTACGAGCAGTACTTC,CASSQDRGGRTLSYEQYF
TRBV5-6,TRBJ1-2,NA,NA,TGTGCCAGCAGCTTGGCGGGCAGGGCTAACTATGGCTACACCTTC,CASSLAGRANYGYTF
TRBV2,TRBJ2-7,TRBD2,NA,TGTGCCAGCAGTGAATTTGCGGGAGTTGCTCTCGAGCAGTACTTC,CASSEFAGVALEQYF
TRBV5-1,TRBJ2-2,NA,NA,TGCGCCAGCAGCTCCTCTACTAACACCGGGGAGCTGTTTTTT,CASSSSTNTGELFF
TRBV5-1,TRBJ1-1,TRBD1,NA,TGCGCCAGTCCTAAAGACAGGGGGCGCAAAAGATTGCCGGGGGCCGAAGATAGGAACACTGAAGCTTTCTTT,CASPKDRGRKRLPGAEDRNTEAFF
TRBV7-6,TRBJ2-7,NA,NA,TGTGCCAGCAGCTTACAGCTGACTTCCTCCGTCGAGCAGTACTTC,CASSLQLTSSVEQYF
TRBV7-6,TRBJ2-4,NA,once,TGTGCCAGCAGCTCAGGGAACATTCAGTACTTC,CASSSGNIQYF
TRBV9,TRBJ2-1,NA,NA,TGTGCCAGCAGCGCACCGGGACTCTTATACAATGAGCAGTTCTTC,CASSAPGLLYNEQFF
TRBV12-1,TRBJ2-2,NA,NA,TGTGCCAGCAGCTTTTGGGGCCGAGGAAGGACCGGGGAGCTGTTTTTT,CASSFWGRGRTGELFF
TRBV2,TRBJ1-5,NA,NA,TGTGCCAGCAGTGAAGCGTGGCGGGAGCCCCAGCATTTT,CASSEAWREPQHF
TRBV11-3,TRBJ2-1,NA,NA,TGTGCCAGCAGCTTAGTGTCCGTAGGTCTCGGGGGCAATGAGCAGTTCTTC,CASSLVSVGLGGNEQFF
TRBV19,TRBJ1-5,NA,NA,TGTGCCAGTAGTATACAGGGGTATCAGCCCCAGCATTTT,CASSIQGYQPQHF
TRBV18,TRBJ2-2,TRBD2,NA,TGTGCCAGCTCATCGATACCGGGACTAGCGATCGGGGAGCTGTTTTTT,CASSSIPGLAIGELFF
TRBV5-6,TRBJ2-7,TRBD2,NA,TGTGCCAGCAGGGGACTAGCGGATTACGAGCAGTACTTC,CASRGLADYEQYF
TRBV5-1,TRBJ2-5,NA,NA,TGCGCCAGCAGCTTGAACGACCGGGAGGAGACCCAGTACTTC,CASSLNDREETQYF
TRBV6-2/TRBV6-3,TRBJ2-5,TRBD2,NA,TGTGCCAGCAGTTCGAGACGGATAGCGGGAGGGGAGACCCAGTACTTC,CASSSRRIAGGETQYF
TRBV7-2,TRBJ2-1,TRBD1,once,TGTGCCAGCAGGACAGGGCGCAATGAGCAGTTCTTC,CASRTGRNEQFF
TRBV11-2,TRBJ2-3,TRBD1,NA,TGTGCCAGCAGCTTAGCATCACAGGGGGGAACAGATACGCAGTATTTT,CASSLASQGGTDTQYF
TRBV5-5,TRBJ2-7,TRBD2,NA,TGTGCCAGCAGCTTCCAAGCGGGACGAAGCGCCTACGAGCAGTACTTC,CASSFQAGRSAYEQYF
TRBV11-3,TRBJ2-4,NA,NA,TGTGCCAGCAGCTTAGACGTCCGGGGAAAAGTGGCCAAAAACATTCAGTACTTC,CASSLDVRGKVAKNIQYF
TRBV3-1/TRBV3-2,TRBJ2-7,TRBD2,NA,TGTGCCAGCAGCCCCGCGGGACTAGTCCGCCCCGAGCAGTACTTC,CASSPAGLVRPEQYF
TRBV7-2,TRBJ1-5,NA,NA,TGTGCCAGCAGCTTTACGGGACTTCAGCCCCAGCATTTT,CASSFTGLQPQHF
TRBV5-1,TRBJ1-5,TRBD1,NA,TGCGCCAGCAGCTTGGGGGGACAGAGAAATCAGCCCCAGCATTTT,CASSLGGQRNQPQHF
TRBV6-5,TRBJ2-1,TRBD1,NA,TGTGCCAGCGCTGGACAGGGGGCAAGAAATGAGCAGTTCTTC,CASAGQGARNEQFF
TRBV2,TRBJ2-5,NA,NA,TGTGCCAGCGGACTTCAAGAGACCCAGTACTTC,CASGLQETQYF
TRBV28,TRBJ1-1,NA,many,TGTGCCAGCTCCTCAGGGGTGGCTTTCTTT,CASSSGVAFF
TRBV3-1/TRBV3-2,TRBJ2-2,TRBD2,NA,TGTGCCAGCAGCCAGTTGACTAGCGGGAGGGCCATCGTCACCGGGGAGCTGTTTTTT,CASSQLTSGRAIVTGELFF
TRBV28,TRBJ1-2,NA,NA,TGTGCCAGCAGACCTGGGACTTCCTCCTATGGCTACACCTTC,CASRPGTSSYGYTF
TRBV7-8,TRBJ2-3,TRBD1,NA,TGTGCCAGCAGCCCCTCCATCCCGGGACAGGGAACAGATACGCAGTATTTT,CASSPSIPGQGTDTQYF
TRBV9,TRBJ2-1,TRBD2,NA,TGTGCCAGCAGCGTAGCTACAGGATATGGACTAGCGGACTCCTACAATGAGCAGTTCTTC,CASSVATGYGLADSYNEQFF
TRBV27,TRBJ2-1,TRBD2,NA,TGTGCCAGCAGACCCTTTGGGACTAGGGAAGTCTTC,CASRPFGTREVF
TRBV27,TRBJ2-1,TRBD2,once,TGTGCCAGCAGGAAAGGACTAGCGGGATACTACAATGAGCAGTTCTTC,CASRKGLAGYYNEQFF
TRBV28,TRBJ2-5,NA,NA,TGTGCCACCAAGGGGTTTCTAGAGACCCAGTACTTC,CATKGFLETQYF
TRBV27,TRBJ2-3,NA,NA,TGTGCCAGCAGTTTCGACAGCCGATTAACAGATACGCAGTATTTT,CASSFDSRLTDTQYF
TRBV11-1,TRBJ1-2,NA,NA,TGTGCCAGCAGCTTAGAACACAGGTCCCACGGCTACACCTTC,CASSLEHRSHGYTF
TRBV28,TRBJ2-3,NA,NA,TGTGCCAGCACCCTCGGAGGGGCGGGTGGGGCCACAGATACGCAGTATTTT,CASTLGGAGGATDTQYF
TRBV7-2,TRBJ1-3,NA,few,TGTGCCAGCAGCTTACGAGGTACGACCTCTGGAAACACCATATATTTT,CASSLRGTTSGNTIYF
TRBV5-1,TRBJ1-4,TRBD1,few,TGCGCCAGCAGCTCACAGGGGGCTAATGAAAAACTGTTTTTT,CASSSQGANEKLFF
TRBV4-2,TRBJ2-1,TRBD2,once,TGTGCCAGCAGCCAAGATCTAGCGGGAGCCCCTCCTAGTAATGAGCAGTTCTTC,CASSQDLAGAPPSNEQFF
TRBV7-2,TRBJ2-2,TRBD2,NA,TGTGCCAGCAGCCCTCAAGCGGGAGGGAACACCGGGGAGCTGTTTTTT,CASSPQAGGNTGELFF
TRBV27,TRBJ1-2,NA,NA,TGTGCCAGCAGTTTCGACAGGAGCTATGGCTACACCTTC,CASSFDRSYGYTF
TRBV11-3,TRBJ2-1,NA,NA,TGTGCCAGCAGCTTATCGGGAAGATGGGAGAATGAGCAGTTCTTC,CASSLSGRWENEQFF
TRBV27,TRBJ2-7,TRBD1,NA,TGTGCCAGCAGTTTATCGACAGGGACCCACGAGCAGTACTTC,CASSLSTGTHEQYF
TRBV28,TRBJ2-7,TRBD1,NA,TGTGCCAGCAGTTTACCGGGACAGGGTTTCGAGCAGTACTTC,CASSLPGQGFEQYF
TRBV2,TRBJ1-4,NA,few,TGTGCCAGCGCGCCACCCGGGGGTGAAAAACTGTTTTTT,CASAPPGGEKLFF
TRBV4-3,TRBJ1-4,TRBD1,NA,TGCGCCAGCAGCCAAGATCTTTGGGACAGGGGTCAGGGTGAAAAACTGTTTTTT,CASSQDLWDRGQGEKLFF
TRBV3-1/TRBV3-2,TRBJ2-2,NA,NA,TGTGCCAGCAGCCAACGCGGGAACACCGGGGAGCTGTTTTTT,CASSQRGNTGELFF
TRBV5-1,TRBJ2-5,NA,NA,TGCGCCAGCAGATCAGGACAAGAGACCCAGTACTTC,CASRSGQETQYF
TRBV5-1,TRBJ1-3,NA,NA,TGCGCCAGCAGCAACCTCCAGGGGCCGGGAAACACCATATATTTT,CASSNLQGPGNTIYF
TRBV27,TRBJ2-2,NA,NA,TGTGCCAGCAGTTTAATCCCTCCCGGGACAACCACCGGGGAGCTGTTTTTT,CASSLIPPGTTTGELFF
TRBV7-2,TRBJ1-5,NA,NA,TGTGCCAGCAGCCCTGAGATTTATCAGCCCCAGCATTTT,CASSPEIYQPQHF
TRBV28,TRBJ2-7,TRBD2,NA,TGTGCCAGCAGACGACTAGCGGGGAACTACGAGCAGTACTTC,CASRRLAGNYEQYF